This is a list of T cell receptor beta chains from one sample in a study of CD4+ T cells in melanoma. Libraries were prepared by immunoSEQ multiplex PCR; TCRdb keeps only in-frame clonotypes and omits some of them. The table has about 10,000 clones, more than 60% seen once. What was sequenced was cells from a culture (not recorded whether cultured in vitro). These receptors were taken from a human donor with melanoma. Both conserved end residues are part of each CDR3. The order of the fields is J gene, D gene, clone size, V gene, CDR3 protein, CDR3 DNA. D genes are given only for firm matches. A row's size may be missing; if present it is once, few, many or a size class.

>TRBJ2-7|NA|NA|TRBV2
CASKTQGKSYEQYF
TGTGCCAGCAAAACACAGGGCAAGTCCTACGAGCAGTACTTC
>TRBJ2-7|NA|NA|TRBV19
CASSMLSPGTTDYEQYF
TGTGCCAGTAGTATGCTCAGCCCCGGGACCACAGACTACGAGCAGTACTTC
>TRBJ1-5|TRBD1|few|TRBV6-5
CASSTGGGQPQHF
TGTGCCAGCAGTACAGGGGGCGGTCAGCCCCAGCATTTT
>TRBJ1-1|TRBD1|NA|TRBV19
CASSIRSTGTALAFF
TGTGCCAGTAGTATACGATCCACCGGGACAGCCCTAGCTTTCTTT
>TRBJ1-5|NA|NA|TRBV7-8
CASSLGGTTNQPQHF
TGTGCCAGCAGCTTAGGGGGGACAACCAATCAGCCCCAGCATTTT
>TRBJ2-5|NA|once|TRBV4-1
CASSQVDWKRETQYF
TGCGCCAGCAGCCAGGTTGACTGGAAGCGGGAGACCCAGTACTTC
>TRBJ2-5|TRBD2|NA|TRBV7-2
CASSLAASGIGGETQYF
TGTGCCAGCAGCTTAGCGGCTAGCGGGATAGGGGGGGAGACCCAGTACTTC
>TRBJ1-6|NA|NA|TRBV30
CAWSTSLETGLSSYNSPLHF
TGTGCCTGGAGTACATCGTTAGAAACAGGGTTAAGCTCCTATAATTCACCCCTCCACTTT
>TRBJ2-5|TRBD1|NA|TRBV2
CASSFDRAETQYF
TGTGCCAGCAGTTTCGACAGGGCCGAGACCCAGTACTTC
>TRBJ1-1|NA|NA|TRBV11-3
CASSLVLGKGVSNTEAFF
TGTGCCAGCAGCTTAGTTCTGGGTAAGGGGGTATCGAACACTGAAGCTTTCTTT
>TRBJ1-3|NA|few|TRBV30
CAWSTGRYSGNTIYF
TGTGCCTGGAGTACAGGACGGTACTCTGGAAACACCATATATTTT
>TRBJ1-1|NA|NA|TRBV6-5
CASSPHRSTEAFF
TGTGCCAGCAGTCCTCACAGGAGCACTGAAGCTTTCTTT
>TRBJ2-1|NA|NA|TRBV5-4
CASSLALGNEQFF
TGTGCCAGCAGCTTGGCCCTGGGGAATGAGCAGTTCTTC
>TRBJ1-1|NA|NA|TRBV2
CASATQGLGTEAFF
TGTGCCAGCGCGACACAGGGTCTTGGCACTGAAGCTTTCTTT
>TRBJ2-1|NA|medium-sized|TRBV18
CASSQGTGNEQFF
TGTGCCAGCTCACAGGGAACCGGCAATGAGCAGTTCTTC
>TRBJ1-6|TRBD1|NA|TRBV11-2
CASSSGQGFYNSPLHF
TGTGCCAGCAGCTCGGGACAGGGGTTCTATAATTCACCCCTCCACTTT
>TRBJ2-2|TRBD2|NA|TRBV9
CASSVGEGRTGELFF
TGTGCCAGCAGCGTAGGGGAGGGTCGGACCGGGGAGCTGTTTTTT
>TRBJ2-2|NA|NA|TRBV11-3
CASSFPGASTGELFF
TGTGCCAGCAGCTTCCCGGGGGCGAGCACCGGGGAGCTGTTTTTT
>TRBJ1-4|NA|NA|TRBV5-1
CASSRRDGNNEKLFF
TGCGCCAGCAGCAGAAGGGACGGGAATAATGAAAAACTGTTTTTT
>TRBJ2-1|TRBD2|medium-sized|TRBV2
CASSDEGTSGRNEQFF
TGTGCCAGCAGTGACGAAGGGACTAGCGGGCGCAATGAGCAGTTCTTC
>TRBJ2-3|NA|NA|TRBV29-1
CSSDEGGTDTQYF
TGCAGCTCCGACGAGGGGGGCACAGATACGCAGTATTTT
>TRBJ2-1|TRBD2|NA|TRBV20-1
CSAGLVREQFF
TGCAGTGCTGGACTAGTTCGGGAGCAGTTCTTC
>TRBJ2-7|NA|NA|TRBV5-1
CASSFLVQGYEQYF
TGCGCCAGCAGCTTTCTAGTACAGGGTTACGAGCAGTACTTC
>TRBJ1-1|NA|few|TRBV4-2
CASSQGGQGGTEAFF
TGTGCCAGCAGCCAAGGAGGCCAGGGCGGCACTGAAGCTTTCTTT
>TRBJ2-1|TRBD2|NA|TRBV6-4
CASSDFSGGHNEQFF
TGTGCCAGCAGTGACTTCAGCGGGGGCCACAATGAGCAGTTCTTC
>TRBJ1-1|NA|once|TRBV6-5
CASSYGRNTEAFF
TGTGCCAGCAGTTACGGCCGGAACACTGAAGCTTTCTTT
>TRBJ2-1|NA|NA|TRBV7-2
CASSLSVSGATDYNEQFF
TGTGCCAGCAGCTTGTCAGTATCGGGGGCTACGGACTACAATGAGCAGTTCTTC
>TRBJ1-6|TRBD1|NA|TRBV18
CASSPMGTGTGNSPLHF
TGTGCCAGCTCACCCATGGGGACAGGGACCGGTAATTCACCCCTCCACTTT
>TRBJ2-3|TRBD2|NA|TRBV4-1
CASSPEGRGTQYF
TGCGCCAGCAGCCCGGAGGGGAGGGGTACGCAGTATTTT
>TRBJ2-7|NA|NA|TRBV5-1
CASHEGLRGEQYF
TGCGCCAGCCACGAGGGGCTACGGGGGGAGCAGTACTTC
>TRBJ2-3|NA|NA|TRBV7-9
CASSLALVVQASSTDTQYF
TGTGCCAGCAGCTTAGCGCTTGTAGTACAGGCCTCGAGCACAGATACGCAGTATTTT
>TRBJ2-7|TRBD1|NA|TRBV5-1
CASRRTGGAYEQYF
TGCGCCAGCAGGAGGACAGGGGGCGCCTACGAGCAGTACTTC
>TRBJ2-2|TRBD1|NA|TRBV27
CASSLPMGRGRPGELFF
TGTGCCAGCAGTTTACCTATGGGCAGGGGGCGTCCCGGGGAGCTGTTTTTT
>TRBJ1-1|NA|NA|TRBV29-1
CSVNKNTEAFF
TGCAGCGTTAACAAGAACACTGAAGCTTTCTTT
>TRBJ1-1|NA|NA|TRBV2
CASSEIRNTEAFF
TGTGCCAGCAGTGAAATAAGGAACACTGAAGCTTTCTTT
>TRBJ1-2|NA|few|TRBV6-6
CASSYGTALNYTF
TGTGCCAGCAGTTACGGGACGGCTCTTAACTACACCTTC
>TRBJ2-2|NA|NA|TRBV6-5
CASSPRAAGELFF
TGTGCCAGCAGTCCCAGGGCGGCCGGGGAGCTGTTTTTT
>TRBJ1-5|NA|few|TRBV10-1
CASSEPASGSGNQPQHF
TGCGCCAGCAGTGAGCCAGCGTCGGGCAGTGGCAATCAGCCCCAGCATTTT
>TRBJ1-6|NA|NA|TRBV5-4
CASSLVGANAAPLHF
TGTGCCAGCAGCTTGGTAGGCGCCAACGCTGCACCCCTCCACTTT
>TRBJ2-7|NA|NA|TRBV2
CASSERGSYEQYF
TGTGCCAGCAGTGAACGGGGCTCCTACGAGCAGTACTTC
>TRBJ1-2|NA|NA|TRBV10-3
CASSYSKLNYGYTF
TGTGCCAGCAGTTACTCGAAGCTAAACTATGGCTACACCTTC
>TRBJ2-3|NA|NA|TRBV20-1
CSATRDTQYF
TGCAGTGCAACTCGGGATACGCAGTATTTT
>TRBJ2-7|TRBD1|few|TRBV10-3
CAMGRDRGPYEQYF
TGTGCCATGGGCCGGGACAGGGGGCCCTACGAGCAGTACTTC
>TRBJ1-4|NA|NA|TRBV9
CASSAGGENEKLFF
TGTGCCAGCAGCGCGGGGGGGGAAAATGAAAAACTGTTTTTT
>TRBJ1-1|TRBD1|NA|TRBV7-9
CASSLSGQGYTEAFF
TGTGCCAGCAGCTTATCGGGACAGGGTTACACTGAAGCTTTCTTT
>TRBJ2-1|TRBD1|NA|TRBV29-1
CSVLDRGRLNEQFF
TGCAGCGTCCTAGACAGGGGGCGCCTAAATGAGCAGTTCTTC
>TRBJ2-1|TRBD2|few|TRBV7-2
CASSLLAGGHSEQFF
TGTGCCAGCAGCTTACTAGCGGGGGGCCACTCGGAGCAGTTCTTC
>TRBJ2-1|NA|NA|TRBV5-1
CASSAVPYNEQFF
TGCGCCAGCAGCGCCGTACCCTACAATGAGCAGTTCTTC